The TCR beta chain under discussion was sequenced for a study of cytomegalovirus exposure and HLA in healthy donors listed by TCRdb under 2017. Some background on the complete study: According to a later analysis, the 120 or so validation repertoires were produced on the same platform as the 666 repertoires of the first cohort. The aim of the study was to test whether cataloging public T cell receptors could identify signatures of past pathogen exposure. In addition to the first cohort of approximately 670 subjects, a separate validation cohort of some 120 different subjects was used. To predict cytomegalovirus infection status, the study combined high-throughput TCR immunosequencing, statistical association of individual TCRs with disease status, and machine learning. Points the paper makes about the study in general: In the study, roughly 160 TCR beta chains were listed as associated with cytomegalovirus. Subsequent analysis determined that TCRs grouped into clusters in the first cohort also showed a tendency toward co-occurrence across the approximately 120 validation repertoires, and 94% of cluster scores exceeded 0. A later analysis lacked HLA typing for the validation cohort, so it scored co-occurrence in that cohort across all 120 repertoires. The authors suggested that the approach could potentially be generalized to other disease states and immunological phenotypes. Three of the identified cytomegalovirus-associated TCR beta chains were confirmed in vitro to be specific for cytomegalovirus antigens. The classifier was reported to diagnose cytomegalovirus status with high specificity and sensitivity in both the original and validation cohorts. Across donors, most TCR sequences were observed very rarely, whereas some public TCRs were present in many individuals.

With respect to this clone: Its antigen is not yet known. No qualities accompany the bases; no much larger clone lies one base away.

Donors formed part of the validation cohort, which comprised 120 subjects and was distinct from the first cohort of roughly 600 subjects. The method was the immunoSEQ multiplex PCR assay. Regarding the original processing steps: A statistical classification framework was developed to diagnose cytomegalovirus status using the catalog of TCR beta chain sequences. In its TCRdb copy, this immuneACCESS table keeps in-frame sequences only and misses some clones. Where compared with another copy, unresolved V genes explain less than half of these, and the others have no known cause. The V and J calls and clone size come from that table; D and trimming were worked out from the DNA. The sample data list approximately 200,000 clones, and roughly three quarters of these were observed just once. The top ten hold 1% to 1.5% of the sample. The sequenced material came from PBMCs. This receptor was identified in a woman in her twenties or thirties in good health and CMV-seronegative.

The base sequence is TGTGCCTGGAGTGTACCCAGCGGGAGGGGCCATGAGCAGTTCTTC. Translated, it gives CAWSVPSGRGHEQFF. The chain employs TRBV30 and TRBJ2-1; TRBD2 lines up with 10 middle nucleotides. Unmatched junction bases come to 7, with V trimmed by 0 bases and J by 8 bases. Spanning cysteine to phenylalanine, the CDR3 consists of 15 amino acids. The retained sequence is limited to the CDR3, 45 bases, with the frame set at the first base. CDR1 and CDR2, looked up from the germline V gene (reference sequence), are GTSNPN and SVGIG.